This T cell receptor beta chain was obtained from a study of T cell repertoires in cytomegalovirus infection. Study overall: Public TCR beta signature analysis indicated the presence of both CMV infection and matching HLA type.

The germline CDR1 and CDR2 sequences are SQVTM and ANQGSEA. V lost 5 bases and J 6 bases, leaving 7 bases between the germline ends. This CDR3 has 10 residues. This clonotype has only a few counts. As yet, its antigen is unknown. TCRdb passed the reads through MiXCR, listing each CDR3 protein once. The repertoire holds some 440,000 distinct CDR3 sequences, approximately 32% seen once, with roughly 13% in the top ten. Regarding the study as a whole: Predominance within the ex vivo response was attributable to HLA-C-restricted CMV-specific TCR beta clonotypes. Summed frequency of shared TCR beta families picked out CMV carriers who also had the relevant HLA.

The origin of this receptor is a human donor in good health (CMV status not recorded). Some clones in this sample may be carry-over from other donors' samples. The sequencing input was PBMCs. This chain uses TRBV29-1 with TRBJ1-2; D gene uncertain. The CDR3 reads CSVPTDGYTF. The CDR3 region has the DNA TGCAGCGTTCCTACTGATGGCTACACCTTC.